One sample yielded the 24 T cell receptor beta chains listed below, sequenced in a study of T cell responses to AZD1222 COVID-19 vaccine. Assay: immunoSEQ multiplex PCR; the TCRdb copy retains only in-frame clones and omits some. Of about 170,000 clones in the sample, roughly nine tenths were seen once. Material: peripheral blood, obtained on day 0 of AZD1222 vaccination. All receptors derive from an adult in good health.

This chain joins TRBV4-1 and TRBJ1-1; unclear D gene. Germline lookup yields CDR1 MGHRA and CDR2 YSYEKL. Trimming left V 0 bases short and J 0 bases short, with 8 bases between. This CDR3 contains 15 residues. CDR3: CASSQDQLMNTEAFF. In DNA, the CDR3 is TGCGCCAGCAGCCAAGATCAGCTCATGAACACTGAAGCTTTCTTT.

This chain links TRBV7-8 with TRBJ1-6, with D maybe TRBD1 (6 bases). V was cut by 5 bases and J by 6 bases, with 14 bases left in between. Germline CDR1 is SGHVS and CDR2 is FQNEAQ. The CDR3 spans 15 residues. The CDR3: CASSSWTVPNSPLHF. The CDR3 bases are TGTGCCAGCAGCAGCTGGACAGTTCCTAATTCACCCCTCCACTTT. Based on the CDR3 plus reference TRBV7-8 and TRBJ1-6, the full variable domain is GAGVSQSPRYKVAKRGQDVALRCDPISGHVSLFWYQQALGQGPEFLTYFQNEAQLDKSGLPSDRFFAERPEGSVSTLKIQRTQQEDSAVYLCASSSWTVPNSPLHFGNGTRLTVT.

The J gene is TRBJ2-7, the V gene TRBV6-4, with D possibly being TRBD2 (6 bases). V gave up 5 bases and J gave up 3 bases, with 11 bases separating them. Per germline, CDR1 MRHNA and CDR2 SNTAGT. This CDR3 is built from 13 residues. CDR3 nucleotide sequence: TGTGCCAGCAGTCGGGACTTATACTACGAGCAGTACTTC. It codes for CASSRDLYYEQYF.

This rearrangement joins TRBV28 to TRBJ1-1, with D hard to call. Germline V gives CDR1 MDHEN, CDR2 SYDVKM. V lost 3 bases, J lost 5 bases, and 7 bases lay in between. The CDR3 consists of 12 residues. The CDR3 nucleotides are TGTGCCAGCAGTTTTCCGGGGACTGAAGCTTTCTTT. This codes for CASSFPGTEAFF.

The J gene is TRBJ1-1, the V gene TRBV4-2; 10 nucleotides agree with TRBD1. The CDR3 has 17 residues. CDR1 LGHNA and CDR2 YNFKEQ come from the germline V gene. V lost 1 base to trimming and J lost 5 bases; unmatched junction nucleotides: 10. As DNA, the CDR3 is TGTGCCAGCAGCCAAGGGGACAGGGGAAGTATAGGTACTGAAGCTTTCTTT. Translated: CASSQGDRGSIGTEAFF.

The rearrangement uses TRBV4-3 and TRBJ1-2, with D possibly TRBD1 on 5 matching bases. The CDR3 is 17 residues long. Germline CDR1 LGHNA, CDR2 YSLEER. Trimming stripped 0 bases from V and 4 bases from J, with 18 bases between. The DNA for the CDR3 is TGCGCCAGCAGCCAAGAAGGCAAGGGGTCAGCGGGCTATGGCTACACCTTC. Its protein product is CASSQEGKGSAGYGYTF.

The V gene is TRBV4-3, the J gene TRBJ1-2; D may be TRBD1 (5 bases). V lost 4 bases to trimming and J lost 5 bases, with 11 bases between them. CDR1 is LGHNA, CDR2 YSLEER, per germline. CDR3 length: 13 residues. The CDR3: CASSRDGLYGYTF. The CDR3 DNA reads as TGCGCCAGCAGCCGGGACGGTCTATATGGCTACACCTTC.

V usage is TRBV28 and J usage is TRBJ1-4, with a possible D match to TRBD1 (6 bases). Trimming removed 6 bases at V and 10 bases at J, with 9 bases between. CDR3 size: 11 residues. Germline loops: CDR1 MDHEN, CDR2 SYDVKM. CDR3 bases: TGTGCCAGCAGCATGGACAGAAAACTGTTTTTT. It translates to CASSMDRKLFF. Variable domain in full (rest from reference TRBV28 and TRBJ1-4): DVKVTQSSRYLVKRTGEKVFLECVQDMDHENMFWYRQDPGLGLRLIYFSYDVKMKEKGDIPEGYSVSREKKERFSLILESASTNQTSMYLCASSMDRKLFFGSGTQLSVL.

A single count supports this clone. The gene calls are TRBV7-3 and TRBJ1-5, with D possibly TRBD1 on 6 matching bases. Trimming removed 5 bases at V and 5 bases at J, with 13 bases between. Germline CDR1 is SGHTA and CDR2 is FQGTGA. This CDR3 spans 14 amino acids. CDR3 bases: TGTGCCAGCAGCCCCCCGGGGGGCGATCAGCCCCAGCATTTT. Residues: CASSPPGGDQPQHF.

The rearrangement joins TRBV19 to TRBJ1-6; 9 positions agree with TRBD1. Germline CDR1 LNHDA, CDR2 SQIVND (reference sequence). V was pared by 10 bases and J by 9 bases, with 10 bases of the junction left unmatched. The CDR3 consists of 14 residues. The CDR3 DNA sequence: TGTGCCACCATAGGACAGGGGAGAGGTTCACCCCTCCACTTT. Translated: CATIGQGRGSPLHF.

The V and J genes are TRBV4-3 and TRBJ2-3; TRBD2 matches 9 bases. Trimming at V came to 3 bases and at J to 14 bases, leaving 30 bases not matched to a gene. CDR1 is LGHNA, CDR2 YSLEER, per germline. The CDR3 runs 20 residues. CDR3 DNA: TGCGCCAGCAGCCAGAGTAGGGCGGGGGGGCCAGAGTCCGCAGATACGCAGTGGTATTTT. This gives the protein CASSQSRAGGPESADTQWYF.

The V call is TRBV18, the J call TRBJ1-1; no clear D. The CDR3 consists of 13 residues. Trimming removed 1 base at V and 7 bases at J, with 10 bases between. CDR1 and CDR2 from the germline V gene are KGHSH and LQKENI. CDR3 in DNA: TGTGCCAGCTCACCACTCAGTTTGCGTGAAGCTTTCTTT. Translated: CASSPLSLREAFF.

A note on this clone: Other nucleotide sequences from this sample produce the same CDR3. The J gene is TRBJ1-5, the V gene TRBV9; 8 bases map to TRBD1. The CDR3 loop spans 14 amino acids. CDR1 and CDR2 from the germline V gene are SGDLS and YYNGEE. Trimming cost V 2 bases and J 5 bases; bases outside gene matches: 3. The CDR3: CASSVGQGDQPQHF. The CDR3 DNA follows: TGTGCCAGCAGCGTTGGACAGGGAGATCAGCCCCAGCATTTT. Combining the CDR3 with reference TRBV9 and TRBJ1-5 gives the whole variable domain DSGVTQTPKHLITATGQRVTLRCSPRSGDLSVYWYQQSLDQGLQFLIQYYNGEERAKGNILERFSAQQFPDLHSELNLSSLELGDSALYFCASSVGQGDQPQHFGDGTRLSIL.

The CDR3 sequence is CASSQEPGGDYGYTF. The CDR3 DNA reads TGCGCCAGCAGCCAAGAGCCAGGAGGAGACTATGGCTACACCTTC. The V call is TRBV4-1, the J call TRBJ1-2; D not certain. The CDR3 loop spans 15 amino acids. Trimming took off 0 bases at V and 3 bases at J, with 11 bases between the two ends. Germline V gives CDR1 MGHRA, CDR2 YSYEKL.

The CDR3 protein is CASSPPTGIYGYTF. CDR3 sequence (DNA): TGTGCCAGCAGCCCCCCTACAGGGATCTATGGCTACACCTTC. V gene TRBV28 combines with J gene TRBJ1-2; tentatively, D is TRBD1 (6 bases). Per the germline V gene, CDR1 is MDHEN and CDR2 is SYDVKM. Trimming left V 6 bases short and J 4 bases short, with 15 bases between. This CDR3 is 14 amino acids long.

This chain links TRBV5-1 with TRBJ1-1; 7 positions agree with TRBD1. Losses at the gene ends were 3 bases for V and 1 base for J; bases not matched to a gene: 3. The CDR3 loop spans 14 amino acids. Germline CDR1 reads SGHRS; CDR2 reads YFSETQ. As DNA, the CDR3 is TGCGCCAGCAGCTCGGGACAGCCGAACACTGAAGCTTTCTTT. Translation: CASSSGQPNTEAFF.

The rearrangement links TRBV11-3 to TRBJ2-3, with D perhaps being TRBD1 or TRBD2 (5 bases each). The germline V gene encodes CDR1 SGHNT and CDR2 YENEEA. This CDR3 contains 14 residues. V lost 4 bases and J 5 bases, leaving 13 bases between the germline ends. This chain's CDR3 is CASSSSTRGDTQYF. The DNA of the CDR3 is TGTGCCAGCAGCTCCTCCACTAGGGGAGATACGCAGTATTTT. Variable domain in full (rest from reference TRBV11-3 and TRBJ2-3): EAGVVQSPRYKIIEKKQPVAFWCNPISGHNTLYWYLQNLGQGPELLIRYENEEAVDDSQLPKDRFSAERLKGVDSTLKIQPAELGDSAVYLCASSSSTRGDTQYFGPGTRLTVL.

This chain connects TRBV19 to TRBJ2-2; D may match TRBD1 or TRBD2 (5 bases each). Germline CDR1 is LNHDA and CDR2 is SQIVND (reference sequence). The CDR3 contains 16 residues. Trimming took 9 bases from V and 0 from J, leaving 17 bases between them. CDR3 DNA: TGTGCCAGCTCGAGAGGAGGACAACCGAACACCGGGGAGCTGTTTTTT. This gives the protein CASSRGGQPNTGELFF.

The chain has TRBV6-4 and TRBJ2-2; 10 nucleotides align to TRBD1. The CDR3 covers 16 residues. CDR1 and CDR2 (germline): MRHNA, SNTAGT. The V segment lost 0 bases and the J segment 7 bases; nucleotides outside the gene matches: 5. CDR3 DNA sequence: TGTGCCAGCAGTGACTCAGGGACAGGGGATATCGGGGAGCTGTTTTTT. It is translated as CASSDSGTGDIGELFF.

The chain is built from TRBV11-3 and TRBJ1-1; no clear D gene. V was cut by 6 bases and J by 0 bases, with 8 bases left in between. Germline lookup yields CDR1 SGHNT and CDR2 YENEEA. This CDR3 comprises 13 residues. CDR3 sequence reads: CASSLTVNTEAFF. In nucleotides, the CDR3 is TGTGCCAGCAGTCTGACGGTGAACACTGAAGCTTTCTTT.

V is TRBV11-2 and J is TRBJ2-1; TRBD2 aligns across 9 bases. This CDR3 spans 15 amino acids. The ends lost 6 bases at V and 5 bases at J; junction bases unmatched: 8. CDR1 is SGHAT and CDR2 is FQNNGV in the germline V gene. This CDR3 is CASRRAGGPHNEQFF. CDR3 bases: TGTGCCAGCAGAAGGGCGGGGGGGCCCCACAATGAGCAGTTCTTC.

The chain couples TRBV28 to TRBJ2-7, with a tentative D call TRBD2 (5 bases). V was shortened by 8 bases and J by 7 bases, with 15 bases between the two germline ends. The germline V gene has CDR1 MDHEN and CDR2 SYDVKM. This CDR3 has 12 amino acids. The CDR3 region has the DNA TGTGCCAGCTGTGGCTCGAGGGAAGAGCAGTACTTC. The encoded protein is CASCGSREEQYF.

This clone was counted a single time. CDR3 DNA: TGCGCCAGCAGCCGTACCGGGACAGTAGGCTACGAGCAGTACTTC. It is translated as CASSRTGTVGYEQYF. This rearrangement joins TRBV4-1 to TRBJ2-7, with TRBD1 identical over 7 bases. The CDR3 consists of 15 residues. Germline assignment: CDR1 MGHRA and CDR2 YSYEKL. The V segment lost 4 bases and the J segment 3 bases; nucleotides outside the gene matches: 9.

Written as DNA, the CDR3 is TGTGCCAGCAGCACCTTCCAGGGGGCGTACACTGAAGCTTTCTTT. Translated: CASSTFQGAYTEAFF. V gene TRBV5-8 combines with J gene TRBJ1-1, with 8 nucleotides matching TRBD1. There are 15 residues in the CDR3. V dropped 4 bases and J dropped 3; count of bases not matched to a gene: 8. CDR1 and CDR2 from the germline V gene are SGHTS and YDEGEE.